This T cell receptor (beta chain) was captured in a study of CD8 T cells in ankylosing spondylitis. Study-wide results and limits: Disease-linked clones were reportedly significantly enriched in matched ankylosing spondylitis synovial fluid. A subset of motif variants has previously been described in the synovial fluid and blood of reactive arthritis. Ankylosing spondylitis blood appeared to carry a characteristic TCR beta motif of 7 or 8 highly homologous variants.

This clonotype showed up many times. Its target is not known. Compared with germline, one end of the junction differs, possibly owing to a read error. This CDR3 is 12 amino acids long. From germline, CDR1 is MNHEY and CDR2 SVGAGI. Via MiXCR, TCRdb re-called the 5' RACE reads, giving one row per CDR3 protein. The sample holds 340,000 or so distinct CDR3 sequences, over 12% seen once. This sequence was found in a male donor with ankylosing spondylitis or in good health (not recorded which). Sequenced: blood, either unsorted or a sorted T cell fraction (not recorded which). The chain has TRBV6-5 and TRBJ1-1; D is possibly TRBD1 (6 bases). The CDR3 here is CASSHSEGGAFF. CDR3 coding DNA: TGTGCCAGCAGTCACTCAGAAGGGGGAGCTTTCTTT.